One sample yielded the 5 T cell receptor beta chains listed below, sequenced in a study of patients and donors after allogeneic stem cell transplantation. Using its own MiXCR run on the RT-PCR reads, TCRdb lists one record per CDR3 protein. This table has fewer than 200,000 distinct CDR3 sequences, 30% appearing once. The sequencing sample was made of blood, either unsorted or a sorted T cell fraction (not recorded which). The receptors come from a human donor who was either an allogeneic HSCT recipient or a stem cell or donor lymphocyte infusion donor (not recorded which). It is not recorded whose cells these are; they may come from a transplant donor.

This clonotype has a handful of counts. This sequence joins TRBV7-8 and TRBJ2-1, with D perhaps given as TRBD1 or TRBD2 (5 bases each). The CDR3 is 17 residues long. From germline, CDR1 is SGHVS and CDR2 FQNEAQ. Trimming left V 5 bases short and J 7 bases short, with 24 bases between. For the CDR3, the DNA is TGTGCCAGCAGCCCCCGGGACGTACTCTCGGTGGGGAATGAGCAGTTCTTC. Translated, it gives CASSPRDVLSVGNEQFF.

This clonotype was detected only a few times. This chain links TRBV10-3 with TRBJ2-3; TRBD2 aligns across 7 bases. CDR1 and CDR2 (germline): ENHRY, SYGVKD. With V trimmed by 7 bases and J by 5 bases, 6 bases remained unmatched. This CDR3 is built from 13 residues. The CDR3 DNA reads TGTGCCATCATGCCCGCGGGAGTAGATACGCAGTATTTT. Translated: CAIMPAGVDTQYF.

V usage is TRBV9 and J usage is TRBJ1-2; D possibly corresponds to TRBD1 (5 bases). Germline lookup yields CDR1 SGDLS and CDR2 YYNGEE. Trimming left V 3 bases short and J 8 bases short, with 17 bases between. The CDR3 is 14 residues long. CDR3 DNA sequence: TGTGCCAGCAGCGACCCGCAGGGCCTCTGGGGCTACACCTTC. Its protein is CASSDPQGLWGYTF.

The sample holds a few counts of this clonotype. The chain is built from TRBV24-1 and TRBJ2-7; TRBD1 agrees at 9 bases. CDR1 KGHDR and CDR2 SFDVKD come from the germline V gene. The trim removed 7 bases at V and 5 bases at J, leaving 11 bases unmatched. This CDR3 spans 15 amino acids. DNA for the CDR3: TGTGCCACCAGAACCCGGGACAGGGAACCTCACGAGCAGTACTTC. Protein product: CATRTRDREPHEQYF.

In DNA, the CDR3 is TGTGCCAGCAGCCCCGGGACAGGGATAGGGACAGATACGCAGTATTTT. It yields the protein CASSPGTGIGTDTQYF. The chain has TRBV27 and TRBJ2-3; 9 bases line up with TRBD1. After removal of 6 bases from V and 3 bases from J, the junction contained 10 bases not matched to a gene. Germline V lookup: CDR1 MNHEY, CDR2 SMNVEV (reference sequence). This CDR3 comprises 16 residues.